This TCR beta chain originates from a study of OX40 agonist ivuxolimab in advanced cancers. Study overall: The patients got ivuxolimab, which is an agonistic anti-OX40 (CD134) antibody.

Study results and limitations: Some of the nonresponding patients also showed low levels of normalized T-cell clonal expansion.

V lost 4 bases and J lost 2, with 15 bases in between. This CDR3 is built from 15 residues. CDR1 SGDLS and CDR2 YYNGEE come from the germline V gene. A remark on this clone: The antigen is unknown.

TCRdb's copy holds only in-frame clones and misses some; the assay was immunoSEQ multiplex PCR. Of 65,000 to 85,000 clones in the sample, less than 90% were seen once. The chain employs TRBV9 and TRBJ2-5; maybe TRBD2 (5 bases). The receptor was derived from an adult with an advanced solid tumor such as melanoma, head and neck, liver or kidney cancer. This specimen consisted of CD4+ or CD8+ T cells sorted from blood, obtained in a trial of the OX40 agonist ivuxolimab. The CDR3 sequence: CASSTRTGRQETQYF. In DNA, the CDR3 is TGTGCCAGCAGCACTAGGACTGGTAGGCAAGAGACCCAGTACTTC.